The clone carrying this T cell receptor (beta chain) was recorded a few times. The antigen remains undetermined. The entry originates in a study of T-cell reconstitution after alpha-beta-depleted transplantation in children. The study's findings and limits: Surviving recipient T cells and thymic progenitors accounted for the high day-60 TCRbeta diversity observed in some patients. The main origin of T-cell counts and diversity one year after transplant was newly produced T cells.

V was pared by 0 bases and J by 0 bases, with 15 bases between. This CDR3 has 17 amino acids. Germline loops: CDR1 DFQATT, CDR2 SNEGSKA (reference sequence). Library preparation (for TCRbeta) was performed with unique molecular identifiers. TCRdb recomputed calls from the PCR reads with MiXCR, one row per CDR3 protein. The repertoire has 120,000 to 150,000 distinct CDR3 sequences, 8.8% of them found once; the top ten carry roughly 18%. The starting material was PBMCs, mostly from graft donor cells, obtained 180 days after TCRalphabeta/CD19-depleted stem cell transplant. This TCR was sampled from a female patient aged 2 to 10 who had a stem cell transplant for congenital amegakaryocytic thrombocytopenia, so the T cells may come from the graft donor. This chain joins TRBV20-1 and TRBJ2-1; possibly TRBD2 for D (7 bases). The chain's CDR3 is CSARDWGGGSSYNEQFF. The CDR3 region has the DNA TGCAGTGCTAGAGATTGGGGCGGGGGCAGCTCCTACAATGAGCAGTTCTTC.